This T cell receptor (beta chain) was documented in a study of blood T cell repertoires in COVID-19. V was clipped by 1 base and J by 8 bases, with 8 bases between them. This CDR3 is 13 amino acids long. Germline loops: CDR1 SGHAT, CDR2 FQNNGV. In the original analysis: Amplification from reference gene primers served as the basis for estimated nucleated cell counts. This table comes from immunoSEQ multiplex PCR, and its TCRdb copy is limited to in-frame clones, with some not included. V, J and clone size derive from that table, while D and trimming were established from the DNA sequence. Among approximately 450,000 clones listed, roughly 91% were seen once.

Input material: peripheral blood. This chain joins TRBV11-2 and TRBJ1-4; D remains unclear. This clonotype was sampled from a woman in her 30s with acute or convalescent COVID-19. In DNA form, the CDR3 reads TGTGCCAGCAGCTTAGTTCGTGAGGAAAAACTGTTTTTT. Encoded protein: CASSLVREEKLFF. The complete variable domain, with remaining parts taken from reference TRBV11-2 and TRBJ1-4, reads EAGVAQSPRYKIIEKRQSVAFWCNPISGHATLYWYQQILGQGPKLLIQFQNNGVVDDSQLPKDRFSAERLKGVDSTLKIQPAKLEDSAVYLCASSLVREEKLFFGSGTQLSVL.